The 22 T cell receptor beta chains below all came from one sample that was sequenced in a study of T cells expressing NK-cell markers. TCRdb re-called the 5' RACE reads, yielding one record per CDR3 amino acid sequence without DNA. The data include about 260,000 distinct CDR3 sequences; the top ten clones carry 0.39%. The sample was blood T cells: a sorted CD56 or NKG2C T cell subset, CD4+ or CD8+ T cells, or bulk PBMC T cells (not recorded which). These receptors all come from a man aged 18 to 29 in good health.

This rearrangement joins TRBV20-1 to TRBJ2-1. The CDR3 has 12 amino acids. Germline-derived CDR1 and CDR2 are DFQATT and SNEGSKA (reference sequence). CDR3 loop: CSARDQTHEQFF.

V and J are TRBV5-1 and TRBJ2-5; the TCRdb call, TRBD1, lacks DNA for checking. The V gene's germline CDR1 is SGHRS and CDR2 YFSETQ. There are 15 residues in the CDR3. The CDR3 region is CASSMFSGGEETQYF.

The chain is built from TRBV12-3 or TRBV12-4 and TRBJ2-5; TCRdb's D call of TRBD1 is untestable without DNA. CDR3 size: 14 residues. The chain's CDR3 is CASSFGGTQETQYF.

This chain uses TRBV12-3 or TRBV12-4 with TRBJ2-7; the TRBD1 assignment by TCRdb is unverifiable without DNA. The CDR3 is made up of 16 amino acids. CDR3 amino acids: CASSHKPHGQSYEQYF.

The CDR3 here is CSAREGTSGRQYF. The chain links TRBV20-1 to TRBJ2-7; TCRdb names TRBD2, which stays unverified in the absence of DNA. Per the germline V gene, CDR1 is DFQATT and CDR2 is SNEGSKA (reference sequence). CDR3 length equals 13 residues.

The chain combines TRBV12-3 or TRBV12-4 with TRBJ2-2; TCRdb's D call of TRBD1 is untestable without DNA. The CDR3 is made up of 16 amino acids. CDR3 amino acids: CASSRDRAANTGELFF.

The chain links TRBV12-5 to TRBJ2-2; the TRBD1 assignment by TCRdb is unverifiable without DNA. CDR3 length equals 13 residues. The germline V gene has CDR1 LGHNT and CDR2 FRNRAP. The CDR3 sequence: CASGQGVTGELFF.

The V call is TRBV20-1, the J call TRBJ1-5; TCRdb outputs TRBD1, but without DNA this stays unchecked. CDR3 size: 16 residues. Per germline, CDR1 DFQATT and CDR2 SNEGSKA (reference sequence). This CDR3 is CSARKPGAGSNQPQHF.

CDR3 loop: CASSRRLGGPKLNTGELFF. J is TRBJ2-2 and V is TRBV18; the D call from TCRdb, TRBD1, cannot be confirmed without DNA. CDR1 is KGHSH and CDR2 is LQKENI in the germline V gene. This CDR3 has 19 residues.

This sequence joins TRBV5-1 and TRBJ2-3; with no DNA, the TCRdb D assignment of TRBD2 cannot be verified. This CDR3 is 16 amino acids long. Per the germline V gene, CDR1 is SGHRS and CDR2 is YFSETQ. CDR3: CASSLAPAGVADTQYF.

The rearrangement joins TRBV20-1 to TRBJ1-1. The CDR3 runs to 14 residues. CDR1 is DFQATT and CDR2 is SNEGSKA in the germline V gene (reference sequence). CDR3 sequence: CSARDLRRNTEAFF.

The V gene is TRBV28, the J gene TRBJ2-1; checking the TCRdb D call of TRBD2 is not possible without DNA. The length of the CDR3 is 14 residues. Germline CDR1 MDHEN, CDR2 SYDVKM. CDR3 loop: CASRGTSSYNEQFF.

The gene calls are TRBV7-8 and TRBJ2-1; TCRdb returns TRBD2, unconfirmable since there is no DNA. The germline V gene has CDR1 SGHVS and CDR2 FQNEAQ. The CDR3 extends over 18 amino acids. The CDR3 spells CASSPMGTSGSIGSEQFF.

V and J are TRBV4-3 and TRBJ1-3. From germline, CDR1 is LGHNA and CDR2 YSLEER. CDR3 length: 17 residues. The CDR3 here is CASSQERPTGSGNTIYF.

The gene calls are TRBV6-2 or TRBV6-3 and TRBJ2-5; the TCRdb D gene call, TRBD2, has no DNA to confirm it. The CDR3 covers 14 residues. Germline CDR1 is MNHEY and CDR2 is SVGEGT. The CDR3 sequence: CASSMSGAQETQYF.

This chain's CDR3 is CASSLVSGSLDEQFF. This chain links TRBV7-2 with TRBJ2-1; TCRdb designates TRBD2, a call that cannot be tested without DNA. The CDR3 has 15 residues. Germline lookup yields CDR1 SGHTA and CDR2 FQGNSA.

V and J are TRBV5-8 and TRBJ2-1; the D call of TRBD2 rests on TCRdb alone, since no DNA is present to check it. Germline assignment: CDR1 SGHTS and CDR2 YDEGEE. The CDR3 is 16 amino acids. CDR3 region: CASSDRLAGPPNEQFF.

V and J are TRBV12-3 or TRBV12-4 and TRBJ1-5. CDR3 size: 13 residues. Here the CDR3 reads CATRVGSNQPQHF.

The V and J genes are TRBV6-5 and TRBJ1-5; TCRdb's D gene call, TRBD1, goes unchecked for lack of DNA. Germline V gene lookup returns CDR1 MNHEY and CDR2 SVGAGI. This CDR3 comprises 17 residues. CDR3: CASSYTPTLGSNQPQHF.

CDR3 sequence reads: CASSAGQAQETQYF. The chain carries TRBV7-9 and TRBJ2-5; TCRdb lists TRBD1, though no DNA is available to test this call. The CDR3 is 14 amino acids. From germline, CDR1 is SEHNR and CDR2 FQNEAQ (reference sequence).

The chain uses TRBV5-1 and TRBJ2-2; TCRdb returns TRBD1, unconfirmable since there is no DNA. Germline-derived CDR1 and CDR2 are SGHRS and YFSETQ. There are 17 residues in the CDR3. The CDR3 sequence is CASSLVRAQMNTGELFF.

This chain's CDR3 is CASSPPSHLATQYF. This chain links TRBV18 with TRBJ2-5. Looked up from germline, CDR1 is KGHSH and CDR2 is LQKENI. CDR3 length: 14 amino acids.